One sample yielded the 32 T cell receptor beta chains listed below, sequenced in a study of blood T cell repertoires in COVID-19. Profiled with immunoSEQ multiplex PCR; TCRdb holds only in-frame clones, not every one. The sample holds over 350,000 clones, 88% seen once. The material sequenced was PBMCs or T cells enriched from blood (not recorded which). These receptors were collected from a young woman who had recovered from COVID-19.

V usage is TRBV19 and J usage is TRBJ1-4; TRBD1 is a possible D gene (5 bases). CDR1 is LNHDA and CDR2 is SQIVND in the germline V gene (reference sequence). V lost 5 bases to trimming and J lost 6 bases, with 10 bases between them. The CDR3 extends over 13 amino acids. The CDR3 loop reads CASSWRGDEKLFF. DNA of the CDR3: TGTGCCAGTAGTTGGCGGGGCGATGAAAAACTGTTTTTT.

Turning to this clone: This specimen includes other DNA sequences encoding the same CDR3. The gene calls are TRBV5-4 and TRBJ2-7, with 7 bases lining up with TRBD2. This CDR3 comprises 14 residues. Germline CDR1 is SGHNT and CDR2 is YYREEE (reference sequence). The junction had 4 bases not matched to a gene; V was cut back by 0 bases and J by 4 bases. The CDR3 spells CASSLGQGGYEQYF. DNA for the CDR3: TGTGCCAGCAGCTTGGGGCAGGGAGGGTACGAGCAGTACTTC.

CDR3 nucleotides: TGTGCCAGCTCACTCCTGGGGGGGGGTGAGCAGTTCTTC. Translating it yields CASSLLGGGEQFF. The chain links TRBV18 to TRBJ2-1; 7 nucleotides align to TRBD2. V lost 4 bases, J lost 9 bases, and 6 bases stayed unmatched. There are 13 residues in the CDR3. Germline lookup yields CDR1 KGHSH and CDR2 LQKENI.

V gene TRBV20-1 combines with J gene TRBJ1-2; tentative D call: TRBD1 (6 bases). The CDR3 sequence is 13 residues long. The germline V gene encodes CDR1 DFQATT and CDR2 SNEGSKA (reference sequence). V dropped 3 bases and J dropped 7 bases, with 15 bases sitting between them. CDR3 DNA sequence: TGCAGTGCTAGTCCCAGGGGCAGGGGTGGCTACACCTTC. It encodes CSASPRGRGGYTF.

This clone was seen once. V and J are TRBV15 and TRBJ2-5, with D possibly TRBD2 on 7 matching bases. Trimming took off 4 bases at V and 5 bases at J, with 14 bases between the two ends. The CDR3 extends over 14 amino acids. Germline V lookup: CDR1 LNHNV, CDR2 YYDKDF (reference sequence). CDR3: CATSKGGSGETQYF. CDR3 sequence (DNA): TGTGCCACCAGCAAGGGGGGGTCAGGGGAGACCCAGTACTTC.

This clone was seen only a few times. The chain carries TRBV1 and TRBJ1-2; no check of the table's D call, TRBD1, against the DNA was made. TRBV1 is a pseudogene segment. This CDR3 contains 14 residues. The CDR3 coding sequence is TGCACCAGCAGCCAAACCGGGACAAGCTATGGCTACACCTTC. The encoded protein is CTSSQTGTSYGYTF.

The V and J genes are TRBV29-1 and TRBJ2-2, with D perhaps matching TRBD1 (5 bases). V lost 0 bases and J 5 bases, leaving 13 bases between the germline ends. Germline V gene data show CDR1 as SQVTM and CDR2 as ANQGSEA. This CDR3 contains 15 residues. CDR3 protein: CSVEDRVRGTGELFF. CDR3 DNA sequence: TGCAGCGTTGAAGATCGCGTAAGGGGAACCGGGGAGCTGTTTTTT.

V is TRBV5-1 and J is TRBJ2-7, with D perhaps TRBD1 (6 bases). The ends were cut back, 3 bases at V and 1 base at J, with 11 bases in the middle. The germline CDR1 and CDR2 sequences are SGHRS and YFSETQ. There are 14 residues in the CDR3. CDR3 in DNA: TGCGCCAGCAGCTACGCAGGGGTTTCCTACGAGCAGTACTTC. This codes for CASSYAGVSYEQYF.

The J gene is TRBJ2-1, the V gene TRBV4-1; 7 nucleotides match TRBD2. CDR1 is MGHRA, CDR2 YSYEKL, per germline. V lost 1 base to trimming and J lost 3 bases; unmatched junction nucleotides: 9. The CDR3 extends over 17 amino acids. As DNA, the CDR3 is TGCGCCAGCAGCCAAGGGCGGGCAGCGGGGTTCTACAATGAGCAGTTCTTC. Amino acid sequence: CASSQGRAAGFYNEQFF.

In DNA form, the CDR3 reads TGTGCCAGCAAAAACAGGGCTCTGAACACTGAAGCTTTCTTT. Amino acids: CASKNRALNTEAFF. This rearrangement joins TRBV19 to TRBJ1-1, with D tentatively TRBD1 (6 bases). The CDR3 totals 14 residues. Germline CDR1 reads LNHDA; CDR2 reads SQIVND (reference sequence). V was clipped by 9 bases and J by 0 bases, with 14 bases between them.

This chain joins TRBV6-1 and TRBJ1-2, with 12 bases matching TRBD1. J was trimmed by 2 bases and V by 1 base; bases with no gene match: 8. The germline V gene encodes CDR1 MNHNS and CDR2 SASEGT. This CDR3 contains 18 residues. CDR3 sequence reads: CASSEVLGQGASNYGYTF. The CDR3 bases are TGTGCCAGCAGTGAAGTATTGGGACAGGGGGCGTCAAACTATGGCTACACCTTC.

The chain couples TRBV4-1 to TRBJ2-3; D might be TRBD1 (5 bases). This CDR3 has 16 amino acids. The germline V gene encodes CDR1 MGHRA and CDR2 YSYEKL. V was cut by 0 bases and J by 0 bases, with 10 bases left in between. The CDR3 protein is CASSQESGFSTDTQYF. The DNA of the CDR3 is TGCGCCAGCAGCCAAGAATCAGGGTTTAGCACAGATACGCAGTATTTT.

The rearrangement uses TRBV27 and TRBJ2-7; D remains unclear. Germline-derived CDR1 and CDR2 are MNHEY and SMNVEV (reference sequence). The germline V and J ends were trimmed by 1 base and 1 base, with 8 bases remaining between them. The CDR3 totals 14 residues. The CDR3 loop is CASSLYVSSYEQYF. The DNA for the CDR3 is TGTGCCAGCAGTTTATATGTTTCTTCCTACGAGCAGTACTTC.

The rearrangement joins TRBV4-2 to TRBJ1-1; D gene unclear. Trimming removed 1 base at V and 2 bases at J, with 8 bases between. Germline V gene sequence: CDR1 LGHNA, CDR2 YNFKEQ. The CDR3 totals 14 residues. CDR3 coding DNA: TGTGCCAGCAGCCAAGGAAACAGTAACACTGAAGCTTTCTTT. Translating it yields CASSQGNSNTEAFF.

The chain's CDR3 is CAPPYGDREAFF. CDR3 nucleotides: TGTGCCCCCCCCTACGGGGACAGGGAAGCTTTCTTT. J is TRBJ1-1 and V is TRBV3-1 (or the pseudogene TRBV3-2), with 8 bases matching TRBD1. The J segment lost 8 bases and the V segment lost 11 bases, leaving 10 bases of the junction unmatched. Germline loops: CDR1 LGHDT, CDR2 YNNKEL (reference sequence). CDR3 length: 12 amino acids.

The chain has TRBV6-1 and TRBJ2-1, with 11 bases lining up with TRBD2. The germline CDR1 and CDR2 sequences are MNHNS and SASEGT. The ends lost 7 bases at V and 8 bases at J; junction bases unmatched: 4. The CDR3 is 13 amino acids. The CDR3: CASTLAGVYEQFF. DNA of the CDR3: TGTGCCAGCACACTAGCGGGGGTTTATGAGCAGTTCTTC.

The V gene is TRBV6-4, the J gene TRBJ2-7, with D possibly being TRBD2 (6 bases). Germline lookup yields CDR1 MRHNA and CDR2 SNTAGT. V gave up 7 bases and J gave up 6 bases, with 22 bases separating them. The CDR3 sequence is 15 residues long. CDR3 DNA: TGTGCCAGCAACCTCCACGGGGCCGGGGAGGTCGAGCAGTACTTC. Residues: CASNLHGAGEVEQYF.

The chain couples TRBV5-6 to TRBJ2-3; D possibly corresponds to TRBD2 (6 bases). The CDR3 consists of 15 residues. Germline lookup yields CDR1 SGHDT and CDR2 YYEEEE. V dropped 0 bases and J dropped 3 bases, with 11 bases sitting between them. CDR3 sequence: CASSLVEEGTDTQYF. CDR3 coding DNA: TGTGCCAGCAGCTTGGTAGAGGAGGGGACAGATACGCAGTATTTT.

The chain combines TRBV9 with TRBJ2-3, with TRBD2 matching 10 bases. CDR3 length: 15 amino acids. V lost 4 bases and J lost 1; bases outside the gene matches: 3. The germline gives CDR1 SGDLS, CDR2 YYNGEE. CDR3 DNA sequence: TGTGCCAGCAGCTCGACTAGCGGGCGCACAGATACGCAGTATTTT. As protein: CASSSTSGRTDTQYF.

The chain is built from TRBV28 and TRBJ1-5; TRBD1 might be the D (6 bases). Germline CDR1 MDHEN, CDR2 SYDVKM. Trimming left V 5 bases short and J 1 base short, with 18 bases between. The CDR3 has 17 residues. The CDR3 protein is CASSVQTGPLSNQPQHF. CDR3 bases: TGTGCCAGCAGTGTACAGACAGGTCCCTTAAGCAATCAGCCCCAGCATTTT.

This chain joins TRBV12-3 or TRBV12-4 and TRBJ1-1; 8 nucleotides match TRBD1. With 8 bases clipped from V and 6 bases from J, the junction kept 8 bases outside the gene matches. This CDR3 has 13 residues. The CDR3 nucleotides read TGTGCCAGCGGTAAAACAGGGGGTGCTGAAGCTTTCTTT. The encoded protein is CASGKTGGAEAFF.

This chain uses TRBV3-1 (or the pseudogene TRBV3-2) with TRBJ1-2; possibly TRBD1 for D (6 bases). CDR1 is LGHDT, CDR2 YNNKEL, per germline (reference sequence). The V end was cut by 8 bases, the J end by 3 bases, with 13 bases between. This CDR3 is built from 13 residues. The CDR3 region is CASGHREDYGYTF. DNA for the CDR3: TGTGCCAGCGGACACAGGGAAGACTATGGCTACACCTTC.

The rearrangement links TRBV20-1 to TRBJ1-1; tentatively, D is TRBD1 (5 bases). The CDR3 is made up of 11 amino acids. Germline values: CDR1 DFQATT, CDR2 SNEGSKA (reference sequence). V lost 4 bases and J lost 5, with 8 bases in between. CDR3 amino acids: CSATGWTEAFF. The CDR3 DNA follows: TGCAGTGCTACAGGGTGGACTGAAGCTTTCTTT.

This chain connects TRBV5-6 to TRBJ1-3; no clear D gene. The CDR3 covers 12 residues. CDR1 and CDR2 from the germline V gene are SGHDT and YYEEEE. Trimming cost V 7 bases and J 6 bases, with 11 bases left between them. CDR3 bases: TGTGCCAGCGCGAAGGACTCAAACACCATATATTTT. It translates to CASAKDSNTIYF.

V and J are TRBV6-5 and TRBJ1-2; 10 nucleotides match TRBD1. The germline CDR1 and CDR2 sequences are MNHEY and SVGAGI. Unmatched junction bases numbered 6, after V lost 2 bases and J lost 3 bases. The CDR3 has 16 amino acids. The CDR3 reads CASSYHGTGEDYGYTF. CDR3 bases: TGTGCCAGCAGTTACCACGGGACAGGGGAGGACTATGGCTACACCTTC.

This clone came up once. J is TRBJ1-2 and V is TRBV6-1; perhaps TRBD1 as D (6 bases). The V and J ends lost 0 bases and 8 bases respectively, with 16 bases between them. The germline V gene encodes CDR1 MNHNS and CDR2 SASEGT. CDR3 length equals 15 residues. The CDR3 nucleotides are TGTGCCAGCAGTGAAGCTAGGACAGTCATGAACGGCTACACCTTC. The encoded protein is CASSEARTVMNGYTF.

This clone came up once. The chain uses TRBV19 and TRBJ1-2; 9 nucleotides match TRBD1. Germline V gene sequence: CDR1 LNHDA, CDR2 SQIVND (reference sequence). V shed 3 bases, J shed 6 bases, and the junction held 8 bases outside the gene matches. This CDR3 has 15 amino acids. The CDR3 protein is CASSMWDRDYDGYTF. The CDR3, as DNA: TGTGCCAGTAGTATGTGGGACAGGGATTACGATGGCTACACCTTC.

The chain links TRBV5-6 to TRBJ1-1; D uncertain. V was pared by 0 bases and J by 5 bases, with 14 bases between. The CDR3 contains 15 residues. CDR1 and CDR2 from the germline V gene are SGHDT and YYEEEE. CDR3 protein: CASSLVVGSGTEAFF. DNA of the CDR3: TGTGCCAGCAGCTTGGTGGTAGGGAGCGGAACTGAAGCTTTCTTT.

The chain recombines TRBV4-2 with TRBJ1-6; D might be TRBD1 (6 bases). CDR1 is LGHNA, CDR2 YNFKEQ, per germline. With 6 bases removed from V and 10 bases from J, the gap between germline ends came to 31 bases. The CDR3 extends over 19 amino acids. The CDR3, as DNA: TGTGCCAGCAGAAGTACCAGGGGACCTTTCCTACCCACGAGATCACCCCTCCACTTT. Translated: CASRSTRGPFLPTRSPLHF.

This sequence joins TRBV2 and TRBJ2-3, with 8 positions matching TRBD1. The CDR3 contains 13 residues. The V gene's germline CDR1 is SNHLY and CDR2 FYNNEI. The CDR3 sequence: CVSRQGSTDTQYF. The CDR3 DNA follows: TGTGTCAGTAGACAGGGGTCCACAGATACGCAGTATTTT.

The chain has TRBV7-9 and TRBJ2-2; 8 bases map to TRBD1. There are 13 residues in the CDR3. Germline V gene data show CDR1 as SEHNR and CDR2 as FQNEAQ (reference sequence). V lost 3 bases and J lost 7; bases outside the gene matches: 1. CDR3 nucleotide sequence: TGTGCCAGCAGCTTGACAGGGGTCGGGGAGCTGTTTTTT. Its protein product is CASSLTGVGELFF.

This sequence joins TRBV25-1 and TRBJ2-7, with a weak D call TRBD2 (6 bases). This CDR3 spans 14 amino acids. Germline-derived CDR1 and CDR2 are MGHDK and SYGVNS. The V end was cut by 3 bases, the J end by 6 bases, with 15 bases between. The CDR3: CASSEGREAAEQYF. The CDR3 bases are TGTGCCAGCAGTGAGGGGCGGGAAGCTGCCGAGCAGTACTTC.